These 13 T cell receptor beta chains came from one sample sequenced in a study of cytomegalovirus exposure and HLA in healthy donors. Sequencing used immunoSEQ multiplex PCR; TCRdb keeps in-frame clones, though not all of them. The sample shows more than 95,000 clones, approximately 90% of them seen only once. What was sequenced was PBMCs. The receptors were sampled from a man between 18 and 29 years old in good health and CMV-seronegative.

CDR3 DNA sequence: TGTGCCATCAGGGAAGAAAACCAGGGTGCTGAGCAGTTCTTC. It is translated as CAIREENQGAEQFF. This chain joins TRBV10-3 and TRBJ2-1; D might be TRBD1 (5 bases). Germline V CDR1 and CDR2: ENHRY, SYGVKD. Trimming stripped 6 bases from V and 9 bases from J, with 18 bases between. CDR3 length: 14 amino acids.

The chain combines TRBV11-2 with TRBJ2-7; 8 bases map to TRBD1. V shed 0 bases, J shed 0 bases, and the junction held 1 base outside the gene matches. This CDR3 spans 15 amino acids. Germline V gives CDR1 SGHAT, CDR2 FQNNGV. CDR3: CASSLETGVSYEQYF. The CDR3 nucleotides are TGTGCCAGCAGCTTAGAGACAGGGGTCTCCTACGAGCAGTACTTC.

The chain has TRBV4-3 and TRBJ1-6; possibly TRBD1 for D (5 bases). CDR1 is LGHNA, CDR2 YSLEER, per germline. The V end lost 0 bases, the J end lost 7 bases, and 13 bases lay between the germline ends. The CDR3 is made up of 16 amino acids. This chain's CDR3 is CASSQDRQKINSPLHF. The CDR3 nucleotides read TGCGCCAGCAGCCAAGATCGACAGAAAATAAATTCACCCCTCCACTTT.

This chain links TRBV6-1 with TRBJ2-1, with a possible D match to TRBD1 (6 bases). This CDR3 is built from 13 residues. Germline CDR1 and CDR2: MNHNS and SASEGT. V shed 8 bases and J shed 7 bases, with 15 bases lying between them. In DNA form, the CDR3 reads TGTGCCAGCGGACCCCAGGGGTGGAATGAGCAGTTCTTC. It codes for CASGPQGWNEQFF.

The V and J genes are TRBV7-2 and TRBJ1-5; D uncertain. The CDR3 is 15 amino acids. Germline CDR1 and CDR2: SGHTA and FQGNSA. Between the trimmed V and J ends, which lost 5 bases and 2 bases, there was a span of 13 bases. The CDR3 coding sequence is TGTGCCAGCAGCCTGGGAGGCTGGGGCAATCAGCCCCAGCATTTT. It translates to CASSLGGWGNQPQHF.

This chain links TRBV28 with TRBJ2-2; 15 bases line up with TRBD2. CDR3 length: 17 amino acids. The germline gives CDR1 MDHEN, CDR2 SYDVKM. Unmatched junction bases numbered 7, after V lost 10 bases and J lost 1 base. The CDR3 loop is CATWRTSGGVNTGELFF. The CDR3, as DNA: TGTGCCACCTGGCGGACTAGCGGGGGGGTGAACACCGGGGAGCTGTTTTTT. The variable domain in full, with the rest retrieved from reference TRBV28 and TRBJ2-2, is DVKVTQSSRYLVKRTGEKVFLECVQDMDHENMFWYRQDPGLGLRLIYFSYDVKMKEKGDIPEGYSVSREKKERFSLILESASTNQTSMYLCATWRTSGGVNTGELFFGEGSRLTVL.

This chain links TRBV25-1 with TRBJ1-2; 8 positions match TRBD1. Trimming cost V 2 bases and J 8 bases; bases outside gene matches: 7. The germline V gene encodes CDR1 MGHDK and CDR2 SYGVNS. This CDR3 is built from 14 residues. The CDR3 protein is CASSEPQGAGGYTF. The DNA for the CDR3 is TGTGCCAGCAGTGAACCTCAGGGGGCTGGGGGCTACACCTTC.

V usage is TRBV28 and J usage is TRBJ1-1; D not certain. CDR1 and CDR2 from the germline V gene are MDHEN and SYDVKM. CDR3 length equals 13 residues. V was cut by 6 bases and J by 6 bases, with 14 bases left in between. The CDR3 nucleotides read TGTGCCAGCAGCCACTATGGGAGGCCTGAAGCTTTCTTT. Translated: CASSHYGRPEAFF.

The chain has TRBV29-1 and TRBJ2-7, with 7 bases identical to TRBD2. V gave up 2 bases and J gave up 6 bases; unmatched junction bases: 10. CDR3 length equals 14 residues. From germline, CDR1 is SQVTM and CDR2 ANQGSEA. CDR3 region: CSVEKGRDYGEQYF. The CDR3, as DNA: TGCAGCGTTGAAAAGGGGCGGGACTACGGCGAGCAGTACTTC.

The rearrangement links TRBV27 to TRBJ2-1; TRBD2 aligns across 13 bases. V was clipped by 6 bases and J by 5 bases; unmatched bases: 13. This CDR3 is built from 18 residues. CDR1 is MNHEY, CDR2 SMNVEV, per germline (reference sequence). The CDR3 loop reads CASRERTSGSGFHNEQFF. DNA of the CDR3: TGTGCCAGCAGAGAAAGGACTAGCGGGAGTGGATTCCACAATGAGCAGTTCTTC.

The V and J genes are TRBV18 and TRBJ1-3, with 8 bases that match TRBD1. Germline CDR1 reads KGHSH; CDR2 reads LQKENI. The CDR3 extends over 15 amino acids. V gave up 4 bases and J gave up 2 bases; unmatched junction bases: 4. For the CDR3, the DNA is TGTGCCAGCTCACTCGGACAGGGCGCTGGAAACACCATATATTTT. It is translated as CASSLGQGAGNTIYF.

This chain links TRBV6-5 with TRBJ2-3; 7 bases are shared with TRBD2. Germline V CDR1 and CDR2: MNHEY, SVGAGI. With 6 bases clipped from V and 3 bases from J, the junction kept 9 bases outside the gene matches. This CDR3 has 15 amino acids. Here the CDR3 DNA reads TGTGCCAGCAGAGCGGGACGGACGAAAACAGATACGCAGTATTTT. This codes for CASRAGRTKTDTQYF.

This clone was counted a few times. The V call is TRBV5-1, the J call TRBJ2-2, with 8 bases fitting TRBD2. V shed 7 bases and J 0 bases; nucleotides not matched to a gene: 8. The CDR3 covers 16 residues. The germline V gene has CDR1 SGHRS and CDR2 YFSETQ. The chain's CDR3 is CASGGREVANTGELFF. In DNA form, the CDR3 reads TGCGCCAGCGGCGGGCGGGAGGTAGCGAACACCGGGGAGCTGTTTTTT.